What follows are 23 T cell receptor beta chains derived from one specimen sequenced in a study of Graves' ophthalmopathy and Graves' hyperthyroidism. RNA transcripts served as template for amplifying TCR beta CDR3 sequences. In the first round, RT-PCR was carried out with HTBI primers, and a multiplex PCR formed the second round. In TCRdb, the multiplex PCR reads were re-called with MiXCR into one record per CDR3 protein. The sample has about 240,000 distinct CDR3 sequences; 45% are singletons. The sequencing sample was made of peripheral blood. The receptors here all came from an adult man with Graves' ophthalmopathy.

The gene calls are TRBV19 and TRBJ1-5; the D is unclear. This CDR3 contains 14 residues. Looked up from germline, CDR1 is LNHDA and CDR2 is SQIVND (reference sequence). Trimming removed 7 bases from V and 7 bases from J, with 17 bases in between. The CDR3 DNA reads TGTGCCAGTATGGAAGATAGGGATTACCAGCCCCAGCATTTT. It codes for CASMEDRDYQPQHF.

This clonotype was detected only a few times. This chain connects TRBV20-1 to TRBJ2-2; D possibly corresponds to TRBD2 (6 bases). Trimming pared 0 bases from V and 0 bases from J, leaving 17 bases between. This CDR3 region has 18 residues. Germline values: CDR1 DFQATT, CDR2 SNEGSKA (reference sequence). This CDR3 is CSARDARGSGANTGELFF. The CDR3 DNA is TGCAGTGCTAGAGACGCGAGGGGTAGCGGAGCGAACACCGGGGAGCTGTTTTTT.

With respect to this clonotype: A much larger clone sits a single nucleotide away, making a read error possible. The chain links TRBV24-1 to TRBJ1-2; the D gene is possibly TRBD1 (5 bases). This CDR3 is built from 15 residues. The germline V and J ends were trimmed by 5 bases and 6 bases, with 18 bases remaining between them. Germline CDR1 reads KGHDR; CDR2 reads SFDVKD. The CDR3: CATSVSGGRENGYTF. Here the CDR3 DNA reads TGTGCCACCAGTGTGAGCGGGGGACGGGAAAATGGCTACACCTTC.

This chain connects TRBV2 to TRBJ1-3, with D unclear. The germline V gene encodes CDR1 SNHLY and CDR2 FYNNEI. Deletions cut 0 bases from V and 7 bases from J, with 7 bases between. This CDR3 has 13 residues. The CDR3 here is CASSEAGPNTIYF. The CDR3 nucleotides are TGTGCCAGCAGTGAAGCTGGGCCCAACACCATATATTTT.

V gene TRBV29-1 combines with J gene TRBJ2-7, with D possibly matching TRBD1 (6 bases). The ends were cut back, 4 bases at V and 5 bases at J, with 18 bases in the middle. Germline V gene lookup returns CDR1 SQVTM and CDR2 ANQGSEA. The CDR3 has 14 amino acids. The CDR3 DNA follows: TGCAGCGTTGCGAGGGACACGGGTAGGGACGAGCAGTACTTC. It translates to CSVARDTGRDEQYF.

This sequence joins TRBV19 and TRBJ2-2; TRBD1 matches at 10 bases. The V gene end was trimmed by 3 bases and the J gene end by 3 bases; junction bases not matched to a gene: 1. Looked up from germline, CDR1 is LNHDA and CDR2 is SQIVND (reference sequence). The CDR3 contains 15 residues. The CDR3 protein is CASSIGTGDTGELFF. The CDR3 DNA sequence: TGTGCCAGTAGTATTGGGACAGGGGACACCGGGGAGCTGTTTTTT. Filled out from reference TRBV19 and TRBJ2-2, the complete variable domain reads DGGITQSPKYLFRKEGQNVTLSCEQNLNHDAMYWYRQDPGQGLRLIYYSQIVNDFQKGDIAEGYSVSREKKESFPLTVTSAQKNPTAFYLCASSIGTGDTGELFFGEGSRLTVL.

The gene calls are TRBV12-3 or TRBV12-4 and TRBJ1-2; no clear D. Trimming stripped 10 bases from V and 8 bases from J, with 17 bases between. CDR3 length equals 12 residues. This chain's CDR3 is CATFRRPGGYTF. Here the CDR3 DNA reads TGTGCCACCTTCCGTCGACCAGGCGGCTACACCTTC.

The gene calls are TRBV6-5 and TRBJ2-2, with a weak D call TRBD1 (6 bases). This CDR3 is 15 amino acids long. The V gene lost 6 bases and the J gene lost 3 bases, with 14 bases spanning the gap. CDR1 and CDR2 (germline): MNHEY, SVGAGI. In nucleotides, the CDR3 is TGTGCCAGCAGATTAGGACAGTCCCACACCGGGGAGCTGTTTTTT. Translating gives CASRLGQSHTGELFF.

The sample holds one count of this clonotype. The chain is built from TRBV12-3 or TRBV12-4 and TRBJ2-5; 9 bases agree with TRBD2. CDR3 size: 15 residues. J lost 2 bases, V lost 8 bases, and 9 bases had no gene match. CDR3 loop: CASGTGLATQETQYF. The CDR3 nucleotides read TGTGCCAGCGGTACGGGACTAGCAACACAAGAGACCCAGTACTTC.

Here the CDR3 reads CASSLGAGTRELFF. In DNA form, the CDR3 reads TGTGCCAGCAGCTTAGGGGCGGGGACTAGGGAGCTGTTTTTT. The V gene is TRBV7-2, the J gene TRBJ2-2, with 7 positions matching TRBD2. CDR3 length: 14 amino acids. Looked up from germline, CDR1 is SGHTA and CDR2 is FQGNSA. V trimming: 1 base; J trimming: 9 bases; junction bases outside the gene matches: 5.

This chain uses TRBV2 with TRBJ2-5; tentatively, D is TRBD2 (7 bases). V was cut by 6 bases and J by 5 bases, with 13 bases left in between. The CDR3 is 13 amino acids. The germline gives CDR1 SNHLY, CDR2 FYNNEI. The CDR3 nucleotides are TGTGCCAGCAGGGGGGGGGGCTACGAGACCCAGTACTTC. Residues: CASRGGGYETQYF.

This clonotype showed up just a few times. CDR3 amino acids: CASSTFSGGASEQYF. The CDR3, as DNA: TGTGCCAGCAGTACGTTTAGCGGGGGGGCGTCCGAGCAGTACTTC. The chain is built from TRBV6-6 and TRBJ2-7; 11 positions match TRBD2. V shed 5 bases and J 6 bases; nucleotides not matched to a gene: 9. Germline CDR1 reads MNHNY; CDR2 reads SVGAGI (reference sequence). The CDR3 runs 15 residues.

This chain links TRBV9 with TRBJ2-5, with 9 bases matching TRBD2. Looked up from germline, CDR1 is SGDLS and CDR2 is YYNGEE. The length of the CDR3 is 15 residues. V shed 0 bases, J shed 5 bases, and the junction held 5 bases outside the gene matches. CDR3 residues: CASSVGASGAETQYF. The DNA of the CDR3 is TGTGCCAGCAGCGTAGGGGCTAGCGGGGCCGAGACCCAGTACTTC.

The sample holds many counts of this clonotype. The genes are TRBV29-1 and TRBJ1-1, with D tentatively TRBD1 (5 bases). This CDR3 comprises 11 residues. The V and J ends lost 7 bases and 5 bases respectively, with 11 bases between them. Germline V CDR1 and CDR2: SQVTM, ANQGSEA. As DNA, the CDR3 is TGCAGCGCTGAGACAGATACTGAAGCTTTCTTT. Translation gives CSAETDTEAFF.

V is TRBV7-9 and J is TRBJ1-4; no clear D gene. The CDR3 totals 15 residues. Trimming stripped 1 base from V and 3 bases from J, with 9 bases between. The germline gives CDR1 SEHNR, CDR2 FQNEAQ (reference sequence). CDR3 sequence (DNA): TGTGCCAGCAGCTTAGGTTCAAGGTCTAATGAAAAACTGTTTTTT. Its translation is CASSLGSRSNEKLFF.

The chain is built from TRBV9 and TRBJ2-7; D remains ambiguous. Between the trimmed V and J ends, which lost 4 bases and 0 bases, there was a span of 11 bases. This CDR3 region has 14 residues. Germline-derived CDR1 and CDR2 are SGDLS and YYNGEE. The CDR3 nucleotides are TGTGCCAGCAGCCAAGAACCGGACTCCTACGAGCAGTACTTC. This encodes CASSQEPDSYEQYF.

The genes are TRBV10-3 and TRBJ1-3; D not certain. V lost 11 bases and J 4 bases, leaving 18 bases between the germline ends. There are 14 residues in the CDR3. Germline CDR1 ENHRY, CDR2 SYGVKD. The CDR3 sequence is CASQNVGWGNTIYF. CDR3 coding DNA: TGTGCCTCCCAGAATGTGGGGTGGGGAAACACCATATATTTT.

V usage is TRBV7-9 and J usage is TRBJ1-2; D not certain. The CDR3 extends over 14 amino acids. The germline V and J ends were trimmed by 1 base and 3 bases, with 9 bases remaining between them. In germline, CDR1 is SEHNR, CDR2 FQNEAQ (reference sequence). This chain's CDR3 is CASSLGGADYGYTF. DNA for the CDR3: TGTGCCAGCAGCTTAGGTGGCGCGGACTATGGCTACACCTTC.

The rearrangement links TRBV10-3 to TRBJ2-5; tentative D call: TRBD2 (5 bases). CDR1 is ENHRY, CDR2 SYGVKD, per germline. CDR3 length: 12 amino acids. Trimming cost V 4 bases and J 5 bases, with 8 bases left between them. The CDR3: CAISGGMETQYF. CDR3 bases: TGTGCCATCAGTGGAGGGATGGAGACCCAGTACTTC.

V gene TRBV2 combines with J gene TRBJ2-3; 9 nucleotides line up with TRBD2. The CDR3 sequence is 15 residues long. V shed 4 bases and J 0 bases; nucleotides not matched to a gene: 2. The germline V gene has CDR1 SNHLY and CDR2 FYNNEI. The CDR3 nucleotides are TGTGCCAGCAGTGTGACTAGCGGAAGCACAGATACGCAGTATTTT. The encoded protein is CASSVTSGSTDTQYF.

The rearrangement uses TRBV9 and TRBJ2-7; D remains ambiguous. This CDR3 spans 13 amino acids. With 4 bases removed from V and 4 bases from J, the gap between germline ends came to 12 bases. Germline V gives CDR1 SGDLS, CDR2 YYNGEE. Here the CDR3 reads CASSPRNGYEQYF. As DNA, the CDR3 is TGTGCCAGCAGCCCCCGAAATGGGTACGAGCAGTACTTC.

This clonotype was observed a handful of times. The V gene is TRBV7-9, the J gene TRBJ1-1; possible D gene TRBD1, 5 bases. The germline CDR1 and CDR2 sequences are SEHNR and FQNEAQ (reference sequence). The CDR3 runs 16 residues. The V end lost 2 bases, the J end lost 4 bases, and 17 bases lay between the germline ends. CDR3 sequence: CASSLLGGGTSTEAFF. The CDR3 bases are TGTGCCAGCAGCTTATTGGGCGGGGGTACGTCCACTGAAGCTTTCTTT.

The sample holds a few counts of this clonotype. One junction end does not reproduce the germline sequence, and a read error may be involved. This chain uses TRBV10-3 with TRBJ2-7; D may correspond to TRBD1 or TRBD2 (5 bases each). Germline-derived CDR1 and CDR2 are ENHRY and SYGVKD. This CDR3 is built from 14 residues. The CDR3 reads CASSLARTGAEQYF. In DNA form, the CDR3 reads TGTGCCAGCAGTTTAGCGCGGACTGGGGCCGAGCAGTACTTC.